This T cell receptor beta chain was identified during a study of blood T cell repertoires in COVID-19. Generated by immunoSEQ multiplex PCR, the TCRdb table keeps only in-frame clones and is missing some. Of about 260,000 clones in the sample, 75% to 90% were seen once. Germline-derived CDR1 and CDR2 are SGHRS and YFSETQ. This CDR3 has 15 residues. Trimming cost V 0 bases and J 7 bases; bases outside gene matches: 7. The chain uses TRBV5-1 and TRBJ1-2; 9 nucleotides agree with TRBD1. The TCR originated in a woman younger than 30 who had recovered from COVID-19. Sequenced sample: PBMCs or T cells enriched from blood (not recorded which). CDR3: CASSLGDRVRGGYTF. Written as DNA, the CDR3 is TGCGCCAGCAGCTTGGGGGACAGGGTTCGAGGTGGCTACACCTTC. The full variable domain, its missing parts supplied by reference TRBV5-1 and TRBJ1-2, is KAGVTQTPRYLIKTRGQQVTLSCSPISGHRSVSWYQQTPGQGLQFLFEYFSETQRNKGNFPGRFSGRQFSNSRSEMNVSTLELGDSALYLCASSLGDRVRGGYTFGSGTRLTVV.